Below are 23 T cell receptor beta chains sequenced from a single sample in a study of identical twins' blood T cells. TCRdb reprocessed the 5' RACE reads via MiXCR and lists one record per CDR3 protein. This table has 350,000 to 400,000 distinct CDR3 sequences, around 30% appearing once. The sequenced sample was PBMCs. These TCRs come from a woman aged 18-49 years in good health.

This clonotype has more than one count but fewer than ten. V and J are TRBV2 and TRBJ2-1; 10 nucleotides align to TRBD1. This CDR3 contains 15 residues. Germline-derived CDR1 and CDR2 are SNHLY and FYNNEI. V dropped 2 bases and J dropped 4; count of bases not matched to a gene: 2. CDR3 DNA: TGTGCCAGCAGTGAATGGGACAGGGGATACAATGAGCAGTTCTTC. It yields the protein CASSEWDRGYNEQFF.

This chain uses TRBV14 with TRBJ1-1; D call uncertain. The CDR3 consists of 13 residues. Germline V gives CDR1 SGHDN, CDR2 FVKESK. Trimming removed 2 bases at V and 11 bases at J, with 15 bases between. CDR3 nucleotides: TGTGCCAGCAGCCAAAGTTCGCTAAGTCAGGCTTTCTTT. Translated: CASSQSSLSQAFF.

This clonotype occurred a few times. The chain uses TRBV7-9 and TRBJ2-2; 7 bases match TRBD2. The CDR3 sequence is 17 residues long. Germline CDR1 SEHNR, CDR2 FQNEAQ (reference sequence). Trimming took 1 base from V and 1 from J; bases not matched to a gene: 6. CDR3 bases: TGTGCCAGCAGCTTAGGGCGGCTAGCGGTGAACACCGGGGAGCTGTTTTTT. It translates to CASSLGRLAVNTGELFF.

Many counts were recorded for this clonotype. The chain joins TRBV3-1 to TRBJ1-2; no firm D call. Germline values: CDR1 LGHDT, CDR2 YNNKEL (reference sequence). The V and J ends lost 2 bases and 4 bases respectively, with 14 bases between them. The CDR3 totals 15 residues. The CDR3 nucleotides read TGTGCCAGCAGCCAACAACTTCGATCTCCCTATGGCTACACCTTC. It encodes CASSQQLRSPYGYTF.

This clonotype was observed once. The chain recombines TRBV6-2 or TRBV6-3 with TRBJ2-7, with D perhaps TRBD2 (6 bases). This CDR3 contains 15 residues. Between the trimmed V and J ends, which lost 5 bases and 4 bases, there was a span of 18 bases. Germline CDR1 is MNHEY and CDR2 is SVGEGT. CDR3 in amino acids: CASSPRREIEYEQYF. CDR3 nucleotide sequence: TGTGCCAGCAGTCCGCGCCGGGAGATAGAATACGAGCAGTACTTC.

The chain combines TRBV12-5 with TRBJ2-3; perhaps TRBD1 as D (6 bases). V dropped 2 bases and J dropped 4 bases, with 16 bases sitting between them. Germline V lookup: CDR1 LGHNT, CDR2 FRNRAP. This CDR3 spans 16 amino acids. This chain's CDR3 is CASGLMGTGSADTQYF. The CDR3 nucleotides are TGTGCTAGTGGTTTGATGGGCACAGGGTCGGCAGATACGCAGTATTTT.

This clonotype was seen a few times. The V and J genes are TRBV19 and TRBJ1-5; perhaps TRBD1 as D (6 bases). V dropped 4 bases and J dropped 0 bases, with 10 bases sitting between them. The CDR3 covers 15 residues. Germline lookup yields CDR1 LNHDA and CDR2 SQIVND (reference sequence). CDR3 sequence (DNA): TGTGCCAGTAGTACCGGACAGAATAGCAATCAGCCCCAGCATTTT. This gives the protein CASSTGQNSNQPQHF.

There are a few counts of this clonotype. The chain employs TRBV9 and TRBJ1-1; D is ambiguous. Germline CDR1 is SGDLS and CDR2 is YYNGEE. This CDR3 is 15 amino acids long. Between the trimmed V and J ends, which lost 4 bases and 4 bases, there was a span of 17 bases. The CDR3 here is CASSRDLGGVTEAFF. DNA of the CDR3: TGTGCCAGCAGCCGTGACCTTGGCGGAGTCACTGAAGCTTTCTTT.

This clonotype has only a few counts. The chain joins TRBV20-1 to TRBJ1-3; the D is unclear. Deletions cut 4 bases from V and 4 bases from J, with 14 bases between. Looked up from germline, CDR1 is DFQATT and CDR2 is SNEGSKA (reference sequence). This CDR3 has 14 amino acids. CDR3 in DNA: TGCAGTGCTAAATCCCCAGGTACCGGAAACACCATATATTTT. Translating it yields CSAKSPGTGNTIYF.

This chain joins TRBV29-1 and TRBJ1-4; D uncertain. Trimming removed 1 base from V and 2 bases from J, with 5 bases in between. Germline V gene data show CDR1 as SQVTM and CDR2 as ANQGSEA. This CDR3 has 13 amino acids. The CDR3 coding sequence is TGCAGCGTTGAAGTTTCCACTAATGAAAAACTGTTTTTT. This codes for CSVEVSTNEKLFF. The entire variable domain, with the rest obtained from reference TRBV29-1 and TRBJ1-4, is as follows: SAVISQKPSRDICQRGTSLTIQCQVDSQVTMMFWYRQQPGQSLTLIATANQGSEATYESGFVIDKFPISRPNLTFSTLTVSNMSPEDSSIYLCSVEVSTNEKLFFGSGTQLSVL.

Comment on this clonotype: This could be a read error, since a much larger clone is one nucleotide away. This likely comes from a read error, as the CDR3 has no conserved phenylalanine or tryptophan at its end. This chain uses TRBV29-1 with TRBJ2-1; 8 positions agree with TRBD1. After removal of 0 bases from V and 4 bases from J, the junction contained 8 bases not matched to a gene. In germline, CDR1 is SQVTM, CDR2 ANQGSEA. The CDR3 runs 16 residues. The CDR3 nucleotides are TGCAGCGTTGAAGAGCGAGGGACAGGTAGATACAATGAGCAGTTCCTC. This codes for CSVEERGTGRYNEQFL.

The rearrangement links TRBV5-1 to TRBJ1-3; weak D call: TRBD1 (5 bases). Germline assignment: CDR1 SGHRS and CDR2 YFSETQ. Trimming pared 4 bases from V and 8 bases from J, leaving 13 bases between. There are 13 residues in the CDR3. The CDR3 spells CASSRGPTDTIYF. The CDR3 bases are TGCGCCAGCAGCCGCGGCCCGACAGACACCATATATTTT.

This clonotype appeared a single time. The chain recombines TRBV19 with TRBJ2-2, with 8 bases fitting TRBD1. J was trimmed by 4 bases and V by 7 bases; bases with no gene match: 14. There are 17 residues in the CDR3. Germline V CDR1 and CDR2: LNHDA, SQIVND (reference sequence). In DNA form, the CDR3 reads TGTGCCAGTACCTTAACCGGGACAGGAGGATTCACCGGGGAGCTGTTTTTT. Its translation is CASTLTGTGGFTGELFF.

With regard to this clonotype: One base away lies a much larger clone, so this may be a sequencing read error. The chain has TRBV18 and TRBJ1-2, with D hard to call. This CDR3 spans 14 amino acids. The germline gives CDR1 KGHSH, CDR2 LQKENI. The ends were cut back, 6 bases at V and 3 bases at J, with 14 bases in the middle. CDR3 nucleotides: TGTGCCAGCTCCGTTGCAAAGGGAGACTATGGCTACACCTTC. Translating it yields CASSVAKGDYGYTF.

This chain joins TRBV14 and TRBJ1-2, with TRBD1 as a possible D gene (5 bases). The CDR3 totals 14 residues. The germline V gene has CDR1 SGHDN and CDR2 FVKESK. V gave up 3 bases and J gave up 5 bases, with 13 bases separating them. The CDR3: CASSHGGRGYGYTF. DNA of the CDR3: TGTGCCAGCAGCCATGGGGGTAGAGGGTATGGCTACACCTTC.

The V and J genes are TRBV20-1 and TRBJ1-1; TRBD1 is a possible D gene (5 bases). The V end was cut by 6 bases, the J end by 1 base, with 12 bases between. CDR1 DFQATT and CDR2 SNEGSKA come from the germline V gene (reference sequence). The CDR3 length is 13 residues. The CDR3 DNA is TGCAGTGCAGCCCCACAGGCGAACACTGAAGCTTTCTTT. Protein: CSAAPQANTEAFF.

This clonotype has a single count. J is TRBJ2-3 and V is TRBV7-8; D remains ambiguous. Trimming removed 5 bases at V and 0 bases at J, with 15 bases between. Germline CDR1 SGHVS, CDR2 FQNEAQ. The CDR3 runs to 16 residues. As DNA, the CDR3 is TGTGCCAGCAGCCCATATGAGGCTACTAGCACAGATACGCAGTATTTT. This sequence encodes CASSPYEATSTDTQYF.

This clonotype was found many times. This chain uses TRBV6-5 with TRBJ1-1; D gene uncertain. CDR3 length: 13 residues. Trimming pared 2 bases from V and 0 bases from J, leaving 4 bases between. Germline CDR1 and CDR2: MNHEY and SVGAGI. CDR3 coding DNA: TGTGCCAGCAGTTACGACCTGAACACTGAAGCTTTCTTT. This gives the protein CASSYDLNTEAFF.

This clonotype has a handful of counts. V gene TRBV7-8 combines with J gene TRBJ1-6; 7 bases line up with TRBD1. Trimming removed 0 bases from V and 0 bases from J; junction bases left unmatched: 11. CDR1 is SGHVS and CDR2 is FQNEAQ in the germline V gene. The length of the CDR3 is 20 residues. CDR3 in amino acids: CASSLAIQGTMSSYNSPLHF. The CDR3 bases are TGTGCCAGCAGCTTAGCGATACAGGGGACTATGAGCTCCTATAATTCACCCCTCCACTTT.

This chain connects TRBV3-1 to TRBJ1-1, with D uncertain. The CDR3 is 16 residues long. CDR1 is LGHDT and CDR2 is YNNKEL in the germline V gene (reference sequence). Between the trimmed V and J ends, which lost 1 base and 0 bases, there was a span of 12 bases. The CDR3 sequence is CASSQAGSQLNTEAFF. The CDR3 region has the DNA TGTGCCAGCAGCCAAGCTGGCAGTCAACTGAACACTGAAGCTTTCTTT.

The chain has TRBV7-9 and TRBJ2-7; 8 bases agree with TRBD1. This CDR3 is 15 amino acids long. The V segment lost 8 bases and the J segment 3 bases; nucleotides outside the gene matches: 12. In germline, CDR1 is SEHNR, CDR2 FQNEAQ (reference sequence). The CDR3 DNA sequence: TGTGCCAGCGGGACAGGACCCGGGCGGGACTACGAGCAGTACTTC. Translating gives CASGTGPGRDYEQYF.

This clonotype was detected a few times. The CDR3, as DNA: TGTGCCAGCAGGGACAGGGATTCCTACAATGAGCAGTTCTTC. It yields the protein CASRDRDSYNEQFF. The chain couples TRBV25-1 to TRBJ2-1, with TRBD1 identical over 8 bases. Losses at the gene ends were 6 bases for V and 1 base for J; bases not matched to a gene: 2. CDR1 and CDR2 (germline): MGHDK, SYGVNS. The CDR3 has 14 residues.

As for this clonotype: One junction end disagrees with the germline gene, perhaps due to a read error. The chain is built from TRBV6-6 and TRBJ2-1, with TRBD2 matching 10 bases. The CDR3 is 16 residues long. Germline lookup yields CDR1 MNHNY and CDR2 SVGAGI (reference sequence). The CDR3 sequence is CASSMSSGSSYNEKFF. CDR3 coding DNA: TGTGCCAGCAGTATGTCTAGCGGGAGCTCCTACAATGAGAAGTTCTTC.